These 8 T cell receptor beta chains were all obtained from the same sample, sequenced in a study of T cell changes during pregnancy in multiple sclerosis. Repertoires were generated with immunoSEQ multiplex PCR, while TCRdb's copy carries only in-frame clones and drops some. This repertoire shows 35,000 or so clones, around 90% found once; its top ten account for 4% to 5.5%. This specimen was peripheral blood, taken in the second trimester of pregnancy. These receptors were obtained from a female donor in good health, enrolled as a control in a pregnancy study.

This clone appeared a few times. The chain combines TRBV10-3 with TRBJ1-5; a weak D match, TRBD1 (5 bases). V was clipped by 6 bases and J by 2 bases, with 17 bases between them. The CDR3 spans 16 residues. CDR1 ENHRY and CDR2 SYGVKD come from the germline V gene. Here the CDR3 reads CAISNLEGEGNQPQHF. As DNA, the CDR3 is TGTGCCATCAGCAACCTTGAAGGGGAGGGCAATCAGCCCCAGCATTTT.

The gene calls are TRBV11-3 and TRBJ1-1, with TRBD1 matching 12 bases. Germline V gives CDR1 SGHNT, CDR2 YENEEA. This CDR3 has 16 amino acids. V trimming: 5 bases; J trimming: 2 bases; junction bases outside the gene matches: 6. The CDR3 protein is CASSLGTGGRNTEAFF. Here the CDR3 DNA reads TGTGCCAGCAGCCTTGGGACAGGGGGCCGTAACACTGAAGCTTTCTTT.

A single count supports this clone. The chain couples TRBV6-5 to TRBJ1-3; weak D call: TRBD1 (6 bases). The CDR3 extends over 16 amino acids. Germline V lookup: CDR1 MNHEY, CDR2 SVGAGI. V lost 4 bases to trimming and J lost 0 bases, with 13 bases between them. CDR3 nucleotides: TGTGCCAGCAGTTCCTTCGACAGGTACTCTGGAAACACCATATATTTT. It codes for CASSSFDRYSGNTIYF.

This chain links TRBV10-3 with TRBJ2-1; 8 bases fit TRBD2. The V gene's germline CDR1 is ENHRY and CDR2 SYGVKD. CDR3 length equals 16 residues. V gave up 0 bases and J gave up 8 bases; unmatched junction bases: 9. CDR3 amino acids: CAISESTGGQIHEQFF. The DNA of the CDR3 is TGTGCCATCAGTGAGTCAACGGGGGGGCAGATCCATGAGCAGTTCTTC.

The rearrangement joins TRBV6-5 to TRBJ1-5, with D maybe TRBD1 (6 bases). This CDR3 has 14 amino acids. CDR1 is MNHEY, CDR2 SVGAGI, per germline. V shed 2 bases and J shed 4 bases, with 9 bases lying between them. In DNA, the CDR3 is TGTGCCAGCAGTTACATGGACAGAAATCAGCCCCAGCATTTT. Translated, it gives CASSYMDRNQPQHF.

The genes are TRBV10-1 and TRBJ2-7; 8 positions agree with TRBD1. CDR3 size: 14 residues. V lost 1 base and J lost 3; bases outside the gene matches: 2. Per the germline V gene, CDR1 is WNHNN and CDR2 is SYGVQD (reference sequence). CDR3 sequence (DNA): TGCGCCAGCAGTGAGTGGACAGGGAGCTACGAGCAGTACTTC. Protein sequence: CASSEWTGSYEQYF.

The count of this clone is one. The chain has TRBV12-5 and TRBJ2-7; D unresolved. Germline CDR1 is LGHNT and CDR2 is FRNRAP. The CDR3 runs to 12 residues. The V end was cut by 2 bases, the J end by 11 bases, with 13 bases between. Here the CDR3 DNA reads TGTGCTAGTGGTTTGTATAACGGAGTGGAGTACTTC. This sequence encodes CASGLYNGVEYF.

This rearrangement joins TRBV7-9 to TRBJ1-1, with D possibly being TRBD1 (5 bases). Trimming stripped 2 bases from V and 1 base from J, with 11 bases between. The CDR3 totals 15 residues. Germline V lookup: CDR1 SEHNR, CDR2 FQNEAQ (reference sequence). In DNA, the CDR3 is TGTGCCAGCAGCTTACGCGGGGGGTCGAACACTGAAGCTTTCTTT. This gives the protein CASSLRGGSNTEAFF.